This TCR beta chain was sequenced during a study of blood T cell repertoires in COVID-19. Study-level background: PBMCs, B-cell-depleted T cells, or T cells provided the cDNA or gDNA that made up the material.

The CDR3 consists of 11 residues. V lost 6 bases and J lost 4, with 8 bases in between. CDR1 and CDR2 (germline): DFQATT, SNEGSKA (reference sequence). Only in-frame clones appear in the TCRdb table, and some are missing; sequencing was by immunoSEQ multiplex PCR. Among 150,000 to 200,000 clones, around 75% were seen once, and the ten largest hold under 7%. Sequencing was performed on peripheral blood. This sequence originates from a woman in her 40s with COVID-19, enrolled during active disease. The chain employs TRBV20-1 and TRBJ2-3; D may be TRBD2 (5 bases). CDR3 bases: TGCAGTGCGGGAGCCGCAGATACGCAGTATTTT. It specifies CSAGAADTQYF.